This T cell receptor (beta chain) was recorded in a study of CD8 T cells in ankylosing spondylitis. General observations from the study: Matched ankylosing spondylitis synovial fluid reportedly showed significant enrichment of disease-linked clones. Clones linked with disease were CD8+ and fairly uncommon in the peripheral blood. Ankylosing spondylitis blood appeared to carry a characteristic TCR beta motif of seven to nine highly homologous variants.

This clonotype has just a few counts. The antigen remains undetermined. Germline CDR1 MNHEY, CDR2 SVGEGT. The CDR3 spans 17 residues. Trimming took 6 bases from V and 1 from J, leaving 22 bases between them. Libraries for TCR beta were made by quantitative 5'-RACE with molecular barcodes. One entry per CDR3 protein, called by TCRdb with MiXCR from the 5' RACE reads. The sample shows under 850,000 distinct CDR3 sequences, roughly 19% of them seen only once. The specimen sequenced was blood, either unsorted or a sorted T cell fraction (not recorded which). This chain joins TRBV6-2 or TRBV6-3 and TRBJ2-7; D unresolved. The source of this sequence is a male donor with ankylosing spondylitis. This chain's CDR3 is CASRRTPPSVVSYEQYF. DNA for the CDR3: TGTGCCAGCAGAAGGACGCCCCCGAGCGTCGTATCCTACGAGCAGTACTTC.